Listed here are 25 T cell receptor beta chains from one sample, sequenced in a study of CD8+ T cells in alopecia areata. Extraction of RNA preceded its reverse transcription into cDNA, which served as the sequencing template. Sequencing was performed with immunoSEQ multiplex PCR; in TCRdb, only in-frame clones are kept and a portion is missing. The table has 100,000 to 150,000 clones, approximately 60% seen once. The treatment is: oral pan-JAK inhibitor, 5-10 mg twice daily. This material consisted of CD4+ T cells sorted from blood, taken at week 4, from a patient treated with tofacitinib. Receptors were obtained from a human donor with alopecia areata.

This chain links TRBV29-1 with TRBJ2-5; D possibly corresponds to TRBD1 (6 bases). CDR3 size: 13 residues. Germline V gene data show CDR1 as SQVTM and CDR2 as ANQGSEA. Deletions cut 8 bases from V and 2 bases from J, with 15 bases between. CDR3 nucleotides: TGCAGCACCTCGTCGACAGGACAAGAGACCCAGTACTTC. Encoded protein: CSTSSTGQETQYF.

Details on this clone: The same CDR3 also results from other DNA sequences found in this sample. The chain has TRBV30 and TRBJ1-1; D remains unclear. The CDR3 contains 13 residues. Trimming shortened V by 0 bases and J by 1 base, and 6 bases separated the two germline ends. CDR1 and CDR2 from the germline V gene are GTSNPN and SVGIG (reference sequence). In DNA form, the CDR3 reads TGTGCCTGGAGTGTACGAGGGAACACTGAAGCTTTCTTT. It encodes CAWSVRGNTEAFF.

The J gene is TRBJ2-5, the V gene TRBV4-1; D unresolved. Trimming took 0 bases from V and 5 from J, leaving 7 bases between them. The CDR3 loop spans 13 amino acids. CDR1 MGHRA and CDR2 YSYEKL come from the germline V gene. CDR3 loop: CASSQDLAETQYF. The CDR3 DNA reads TGCGCCAGCAGCCAAGATTTGGCCGAGACCCAGTACTTC.

This chain uses TRBV7-9 with TRBJ2-2, with 14 bases matching TRBD2. With V trimmed by 6 bases and J by 7 bases, 7 bases remained unmatched. The CDR3 runs 16 residues. Germline loops: CDR1 SEHNR, CDR2 FQNEAQ (reference sequence). The CDR3, as DNA: TGTGCCAGCAGACGAGGACTAGCGGGAGGATTCGGGGAGCTGTTTTTT. Residues: CASRRGLAGGFGELFF.

The genes are TRBV2 and TRBJ1-3; no reliable D call. The CDR3 consists of 10 residues. Germline-derived CDR1 and CDR2 are SNHLY and FYNNEI. Trimming took off 6 bases at V and 4 bases at J, with 1 base between the two ends. Here the CDR3 DNA reads TGTGCCAGCAGCGGAAACACCATATATTTT. Its protein product is CASSGNTIYF.

The V gene is TRBV5-4, the J gene TRBJ2-1, with TRBD2 identical over 7 bases. The CDR3 has 17 residues. Germline V lookup: CDR1 SGHNT, CDR2 YYREEE (reference sequence). V lost 0 bases to trimming and J lost 8 bases; unmatched junction nucleotides: 14. CDR3 sequence: CASSLGHGRLARDEQFF. CDR3 nucleotide sequence: TGTGCCAGCAGCTTGGGACACGGAAGACTAGCTCGGGATGAGCAGTTCTTC.

In DNA form, the CDR3 reads TGTGCCAGCAGCCGGGTTTTCCATCAGCCCCAGCATTTT. Translation: CASSRVFHQPQHF. The J gene is TRBJ1-5, the V gene TRBV6-6; D not resolved. In germline, CDR1 is MNHNY, CDR2 SVGAGI (reference sequence). V was clipped by 6 bases and J by 5 bases, with 11 bases between them. The CDR3 is 13 residues long.

This clone was counted a single time. V is TRBV4-1 and J is TRBJ1-2; maybe TRBD1 (5 bases). The CDR3 spans 15 residues. In germline, CDR1 is MGHRA, CDR2 YSYEKL. The V gene lost 4 bases and the J gene lost 4 bases, with 16 bases spanning the gap. The CDR3 DNA sequence: TGCGCCAGCAGCCCCCAACCCGACAGCCTCTATGGCTACACCTTC. It translates to CASSPQPDSLYGYTF.

This clone was detected a few times. V gene TRBV14 combines with J gene TRBJ2-7; tentatively, D is TRBD1 (6 bases). Germline CDR1 and CDR2: SGHDN and FVKESK. Trimming pared 6 bases from V and 3 bases from J, leaving 18 bases between. The CDR3 totals 15 residues. The CDR3 here is CASSFSTGGNYEQYF. CDR3 DNA: TGTGCCAGCAGTTTTTCGACAGGCGGAAACTACGAGCAGTACTTC.

As concerns this clone: This likely comes from a read error, as the CDR3 has no conserved phenylalanine or tryptophan at its end. The chain links TRBV18 to TRBJ1-5; TRBD1 agrees at 7 bases. Germline-derived CDR1 and CDR2 are KGHSH and LQKENI. The CDR3 is 16 residues long. With 3 bases clipped from V and 5 bases from J, the junction kept 10 bases outside the gene matches. This CDR3 is CASSPALIQGDQPQHS. The CDR3 region has the DNA TGTGCCAGCTCACCCGCCCTCATCCAGGGGGATCAGCCCCAGCATTCT.

This chain links TRBV10-3 with TRBJ1-5, with a tentative D call TRBD1 (5 bases). This CDR3 is built from 16 residues. The germline CDR1 and CDR2 sequences are ENHRY and SYGVKD. The V end was cut by 0 bases, the J end by 7 bases, with 16 bases between. The CDR3 DNA sequence: TGTGCCATCAGTGAGTCAAGTCAGGGTGGGTACCAGCCCCAGCATTTT. This translates into CAISESSQGGYQPQHF.

This clone appeared once. CDR3 sequence (DNA): TGCAGGACAGCACTATCCCGCTATGGCTACACCTTC. This translates into CRTALSRYGYTF. The V gene is TRBV29-1, the J gene TRBJ1-2, with a tentative D call TRBD1 (5 bases). From germline, CDR1 is SQVTM and CDR2 ANQGSEA. This CDR3 region has 12 residues.

The rearrangement joins TRBV29-1 to TRBJ2-1, with TRBD1 matching 7 bases. V gave up 8 bases and J gave up 5 bases; unmatched junction bases: 9. This CDR3 contains 13 residues. CDR1 and CDR2 (germline): SQVTM, ANQGSEA. The CDR3 DNA sequence: TGCAGCTTCCAAAGACAGGGAGACAATGAGCAGTTCTTC. Residues: CSFQRQGDNEQFF.

This chain joins TRBV27 and TRBJ1-6; TRBD1 agrees at 7 bases. The CDR3 is 16 residues long. Germline CDR1 reads MNHEY; CDR2 reads SMNVEV (reference sequence). V lost 6 bases and J lost 5; bases outside the gene matches: 10. In DNA form, the CDR3 reads TGTGCCAGCAGACGCGAACAGGGGAGACATAATTCACCCCTCCACTTT. It codes for CASRREQGRHNSPLHF.

The count of this clone is one. This chain connects TRBV19 to TRBJ2-5; TRBD1 aligns across 9 bases. V lost 5 bases to trimming and J lost 6 bases; unmatched junction nucleotides: 10. The CDR3 is 15 amino acids. Germline V gene sequence: CDR1 LNHDA, CDR2 SQIVND (reference sequence). The chain's CDR3 is CASSGGTGFAQTQYF. CDR3 nucleotide sequence: TGTGCCAGTAGTGGAGGGACAGGGTTCGCCCAGACCCAGTACTTC.

The genes are TRBV7-3 and TRBJ1-6; D may be TRBD1 (5 bases). The CDR3 has 16 residues. The V end was cut by 5 bases, the J end by 11 bases, with 22 bases between. The germline CDR1 and CDR2 sequences are SGHTA and FQGTGA. DNA for the CDR3: TGTGCCAGCAGCCAAGCGGTCGGCGGTTTAGGGGCACCCCTCCACTTT. The encoded protein is CASSQAVGGLGAPLHF. Using reference TRBV7-3 and TRBJ1-6 for the parts outside the CDR3, the full variable domain is GAGVSQTPSNKVTEKGKYVELRCDPISGHTALYWYRQSLGQGPEFLIYFQGTGAADDSGLPNDRFFAVRPEGSVSTLKIQRTERGDSAVYLCASSQAVGGLGAPLHFGNGTRLTVT.

This clone was recorded once. This rearrangement joins TRBV30 to TRBJ2-2, with 7 bases aligning to TRBD1. CDR3 length equals 14 residues. Trimming cost V 3 bases and J 2 bases; bases outside gene matches: 3. The germline V gene has CDR1 GTSNPN and CDR2 SVGIG (reference sequence). The CDR3 region has the DNA TGTGCCTGGAGCGGACAGGCCAACACCGGGGAGCTGTTTTTT. It translates to CAWSGQANTGELFF.

This chain joins TRBV7-9 and TRBJ1-6, with D unclear. CDR1 and CDR2 (germline): SEHNR, FQNEAQ (reference sequence). There are 14 residues in the CDR3. Trimming shortened V by 4 bases and J by 6 bases, and 10 bases separated the two germline ends. The CDR3 DNA reads TGTGCCAGCAGCTCGTCAGGACTTAATTCACCCCTCCACTTT. Translation gives CASSSSGLNSPLHF.

The genes are TRBV6-6 and TRBJ2-7, with 7 bases identical to TRBD2. The CDR3 covers 13 residues. The V segment lost 8 bases and the J segment 0 bases; nucleotides outside the gene matches: 4. CDR1 and CDR2 from the germline V gene are MNHNY and SVGAGI (reference sequence). The CDR3 reads CASGTTSSYEQYF. The CDR3 DNA reads TGTGCCAGCGGGACTACGAGCTCCTACGAGCAGTACTTC.

The chain links TRBV28 to TRBJ2-7; TRBD2 matches at 8 bases. The J segment lost 5 bases and the V segment lost 3 bases, leaving 9 bases of the junction unmatched. CDR1 is MDHEN, CDR2 SYDVKM, per germline. The CDR3 spans 15 residues. CDR3 nucleotide sequence: TGTGCCAGCAGTTTTCTGAGCGGGAGAGAGGACGAGCAGTACTTC. Its translation is CASSFLSGREDEQYF.

This clone showed up just a few times. This chain links TRBV29-1 with TRBJ2-1, with D possibly TRBD2 on 5 matching bases. Trimming removed 5 bases from V and 0 bases from J, with 11 bases in between. This CDR3 region has 14 residues. Germline V gene lookup returns CDR1 SQVTM and CDR2 ANQGSEA. This CDR3 is CSVRSGSSYNEQFF. DNA for the CDR3: TGCAGCGTTCGGAGCGGTAGCTCCTACAATGAGCAGTTCTTC.

This clone was detected once. The genes are TRBV29-1 and TRBJ2-3, with D possibly matching TRBD2 (5 bases). V lost 4 bases and J 2 bases, leaving 16 bases between the germline ends. The V gene's germline CDR1 is SQVTM and CDR2 ANQGSEA. The CDR3 has 15 residues. CDR3: CSVVPIPGFTDTQYF. DNA for the CDR3: TGCAGCGTTGTCCCAATCCCGGGATTCACAGATACGCAGTATTTT.

This sequence joins TRBV6-5 and TRBJ1-1, with TRBD1 identical over 8 bases. From germline, CDR1 is MNHEY and CDR2 SVGAGI. The CDR3 runs to 13 residues. V was pared by 8 bases and J by 5 bases, with 7 bases of the junction left unmatched. CDR3 amino acids: CASSRTGWTEAFF. As DNA, the CDR3 is TGTGCCAGCTCCCGGACAGGGTGGACTGAAGCTTTCTTT.

The V call is TRBV7-2, the J call TRBJ2-4; D remains unclear. CDR1 is SGHTA, CDR2 FQGNSA, per germline. Deletions cut 2 bases from V and 6 bases from J, with 8 bases between. The CDR3 loop spans 13 amino acids. CDR3: CASSLIEGNIQYF. CDR3 nucleotide sequence: TGTGCCAGCAGCTTAATAGAAGGAAACATTCAGTACTTC.

V is TRBV10-3 and J is TRBJ1-2; D unclear. Germline lookup yields CDR1 ENHRY and CDR2 SYGVKD. The CDR3 loop spans 13 amino acids. The ends were cut back, 8 bases at V and 2 bases at J, with 12 bases in the middle. The CDR3 is CAIARGGNYGYTF. The CDR3 DNA sequence: TGTGCCATCGCACGGGGTGGAAACTATGGCTACACCTTC.